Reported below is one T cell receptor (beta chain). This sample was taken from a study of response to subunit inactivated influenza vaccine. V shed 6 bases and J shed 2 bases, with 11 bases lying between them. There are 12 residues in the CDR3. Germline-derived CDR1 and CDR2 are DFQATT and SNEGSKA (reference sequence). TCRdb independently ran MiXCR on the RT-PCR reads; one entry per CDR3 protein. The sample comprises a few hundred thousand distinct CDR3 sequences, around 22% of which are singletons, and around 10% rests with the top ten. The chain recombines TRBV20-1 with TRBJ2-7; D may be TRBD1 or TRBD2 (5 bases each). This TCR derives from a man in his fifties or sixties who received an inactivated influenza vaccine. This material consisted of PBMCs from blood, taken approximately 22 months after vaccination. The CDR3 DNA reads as TGCAGTGCAAGGGACCCCCCCTACGAGCAGTACTTC. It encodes CSARDPPYEQYF.